Each of the 32 T cell receptor beta chains below was sequenced from the same sample in a study of beta chain features in type 1 diabetes. Regarding the study as a whole: TCRB CDR3 length was moderately but significantly reduced in all four CD4+ subsets of Type 1 diabetes patients.

No cognate antigen is known for these TCRs. Expressed TCRB transcripts were sequenced because the isolated RNA had all been reverse transcribed beforehand. The method was immunoSEQ multiplex PCR; TCRdb's version includes in-frame clones alone and lacks a portion of them. This table has under 300,000 clones, approximately 15% appearing once. The source material was naive CD4+ T cells from blood. These receptors were taken from a man aged 25-45 years with type 1 diabetes.

J is TRBJ1-2 and V is TRBV5-1; 9 bases are shared with TRBD1. The germline V gene encodes CDR1 SGHRS and CDR2 YFSETQ. The ends lost 0 bases at V and 8 bases at J; junction bases unmatched: 8. This CDR3 has 15 amino acids. The CDR3 spells CASSLGSGQGMGYTF. The CDR3 nucleotides are TGCGCCAGCAGCTTGGGATCCGGACAGGGGATGGGCTACACCTTC.

This clone showed up just a few times. The chain is built from TRBV5-8 and TRBJ2-1; possibly TRBD1 for D (6 bases). The germline V gene encodes CDR1 SGHTS and CDR2 YDEGEE. There are 15 residues in the CDR3. V was pared by 3 bases and J by 4 bases, with 14 bases between. CDR3 sequence reads: CASSSDGTSYNEQFF. The DNA of the CDR3 is TGTGCCAGCAGCTCCGACGGGACATCATACAATGAGCAGTTCTTC.

This clone was detected only a few times. This chain joins TRBV5-1 and TRBJ1-1; D is unresolved. Trimming left V 0 bases short and J 1 base short, with 7 bases between. Germline assignment: CDR1 SGHRS and CDR2 YFSETQ. The CDR3 consists of 14 residues. CDR3 protein: CASSLEQRNTEAFF. The CDR3 nucleotides read TGCGCCAGCAGCTTGGAACAGAGGAACACTGAAGCTTTCTTT. The full variable domain, its missing parts supplied by reference TRBV5-1 and TRBJ1-1, is KAGVTQTPRYLIKTRGQQVTLSCSPISGHRSVSWYQQTPGQGLQFLFEYFSETQRNKGNFPGRFSGRQFSNSRSEMNVSTLELGDSALYLCASSLEQRNTEAFFGQGTRLTVV.

This clone was seen only a few times. V usage is TRBV19 and J usage is TRBJ2-2; 9 bases are a match to TRBD1. Germline assignment: CDR1 LNHDA and CDR2 SQIVND (reference sequence). The length of the CDR3 is 16 residues. V gave up 7 bases and J gave up 7 bases; unmatched junction bases: 13. The DNA for the CDR3 is TGTGCCAGTACCCCTCCCGGGACAGGGAGTAACGGGGAGCTGTTTTTT. As protein: CASTPPGTGSNGELFF.

The chain is built from TRBV6-5 and TRBJ2-3; 7 bases line up with TRBD2. The germline CDR1 and CDR2 sequences are MNHEY and SVGAGI. The CDR3 is 16 amino acids. Trimming cost V 0 bases and J 1 base; bases outside gene matches: 4. For the CDR3, the DNA is TGTGCCAGCAGTTACTCGAGTGCGGGGGGCACAGATACGCAGTATTTT. Its translation is CASSYSSAGGTDTQYF.

The rearrangement links TRBV9 to TRBJ2-2; maybe TRBD1 (6 bases). CDR1 SGDLS and CDR2 YYNGEE come from the germline V gene. V lost 2 bases and J lost 3, with 11 bases in between. The CDR3 runs to 15 residues. CDR3 sequence reads: CASSVSRGDTGELFF. CDR3 coding DNA: TGTGCCAGCAGCGTTAGCAGGGGTGACACCGGGGAGCTGTTTTTT.

This chain links TRBV7-2 with TRBJ2-7; TRBD2 agrees at 14 bases. CDR1 is SGHTA and CDR2 is FQGNSA in the germline V gene. The CDR3 contains 15 residues. The V gene end was trimmed by 4 bases and the J gene end by 3 bases; junction bases not matched to a gene: 2. This CDR3 reads CASSSGTSGSYEQYF. The CDR3 DNA reads TGTGCCAGCAGCTCGGGGACTAGCGGGAGCTACGAGCAGTACTTC.

This sequence joins TRBV5-1 and TRBJ2-7, with D perhaps matching TRBD1 (5 bases). Trimming removed 5 bases at V and 4 bases at J, with 19 bases between. The length of the CDR3 is 15 residues. Germline V gene sequence: CDR1 SGHRS, CDR2 YFSETQ. Here the CDR3 DNA reads TGCGCCAGCAGTCCTGTCCCTTCATCAGGGTACGAGCAGTACTTC. Residues: CASSPVPSSGYEQYF. The complete variable domain, with remaining parts taken from reference TRBV5-1 and TRBJ2-7, reads KAGVTQTPRYLIKTRGQQVTLSCSPISGHRSVSWYQQTPGQGLQFLFEYFSETQRNKGNFPGRFSGRQFSNSRSEMNVSTLELGDSALYLCASSPVPSSGYEQYFGPGTRLTVT.

A few counts support this clone. The genes are TRBV5-1 and TRBJ2-3; 9 bases align to TRBD2. The V and J ends lost 0 bases and 4 bases, in that order; junction bases with no gene match: 3. Germline assignment: CDR1 SGHRS and CDR2 YFSETQ. The CDR3 spans 15 residues. This CDR3 is CASSLGGGGPDTQYF. The CDR3 DNA sequence: TGCGCCAGCAGCTTGGGCGGGGGGGGCCCAGATACGCAGTATTTT.

This clone was seen a handful of times. The genes are TRBV6-5 and TRBJ2-7; TRBD1 aligns across 10 bases. The CDR3 covers 12 residues. J was trimmed by 8 bases and V by 6 bases; bases with no gene match: 4. In germline, CDR1 is MNHEY, CDR2 SVGAGI. The CDR3 DNA follows: TGTGCCAGCAGCCCGGGACAGGGGAAGCAGTACTTC. This sequence encodes CASSPGQGKQYF.

V usage is TRBV14 and J usage is TRBJ2-5, with TRBD1 identical over 10 bases. With V trimmed by 5 bases and J by 5 bases, 8 bases remained unmatched. Germline values: CDR1 SGHDN, CDR2 FVKESK. The CDR3 length is 15 residues. The CDR3 protein is CASSRVGQGVETQYF. In nucleotides, the CDR3 is TGTGCCAGCAGCAGGGTCGGACAGGGGGTTGAGACCCAGTACTTC.

The V and J genes are TRBV5-4 and TRBJ1-2; TRBD1 matches at 8 bases. Looked up from germline, CDR1 is SGHNT and CDR2 is YYREEE (reference sequence). J gave up 8 bases and V 2 bases, and 5 bases lay outside the gene matches. CDR3 length: 13 residues. The CDR3 DNA reads TGTGCCAGCAGCTTCGGACAGGGCGGGGGCTACACCTTC. Protein: CASSFGQGGGYTF.

This clone was seen more than once but under ten times. The CDR3 loop reads CASNPRDRPLNEQYF. Written as DNA, the CDR3 is TGTGCCAGCAATCCCCGGGACAGGCCACTCAACGAGCAGTACTTC. The chain employs TRBV6-5 and TRBJ2-7; 8 bases align to TRBD1. There are 15 residues in the CDR3. V lost 7 bases, J lost 5 bases, and 13 bases stayed unmatched. Germline values: CDR1 MNHEY, CDR2 SVGAGI.

The J gene is TRBJ1-4, the V gene TRBV20-1, with D perhaps matching TRBD1 (5 bases). CDR3 length: 11 residues. Trimming shortened V by 6 bases and J by 8 bases, and 10 bases separated the two germline ends. The germline V gene encodes CDR1 DFQATT and CDR2 SNEGSKA (reference sequence). This chain's CDR3 is CSAERGEKLFF. In DNA form, the CDR3 reads TGCAGTGCCGAAAGGGGCGAAAAACTGTTTTTT.

This clone was observed a few times. The genes are TRBV4-2 and TRBJ2-7; 11 positions agree with TRBD1. The germline V gene encodes CDR1 LGHNA and CDR2 YNFKEQ. The CDR3 has 14 residues. Germline trimming cut 4 bases from V and 4 bases from J; bases unmatched to any gene: 3. CDR3 sequence (DNA): TGTGCCAGCAGCCGCGGACAGGGGGCTTACGAGCAGTACTTC. This codes for CASSRGQGAYEQYF.

The chain couples TRBV5-1 to TRBJ2-7, with a tentative D call TRBD1 (6 bases). From germline, CDR1 is SGHRS and CDR2 YFSETQ. The CDR3 loop spans 13 amino acids. V was clipped by 5 bases and J by 5 bases, with 14 bases between them. CDR3 region: CASSQPQGDEQYF. The CDR3 DNA reads TGCGCCAGCAGTCAACCACAGGGTGACGAGCAGTACTTC.

This rearrangement joins TRBV2 to TRBJ1-1; D is ambiguous. CDR1 is SNHLY, CDR2 FYNNEI, per germline. Trimming took 6 bases from V and 1 from J, leaving 9 bases between them. The length of the CDR3 is 13 residues. CDR3 nucleotide sequence: TGTGCCAGCAGGGTTAACAGGAACACTGAAGCTTTCTTT. Protein: CASRVNRNTEAFF.

This clone was seen a few times. The chain couples TRBV29-1 to TRBJ1-2; 9 bases agree with TRBD1. V lost 7 bases and J lost 5; bases outside the gene matches: 14. Germline CDR1 SQVTM, CDR2 ANQGSEA. The CDR3 is 15 residues long. CDR3 sequence (DNA): TGCAGCGCCCGTGTCGAGGGACAGGGACAATATGGCTACACCTTC. Protein: CSARVEGQGQYGYTF.

This rearrangement joins TRBV27 to TRBJ2-7; the match to TRBD1 covers 7 bases. The CDR3 spans 11 residues. After removal of 7 bases from V and 6 bases from J, the junction contained 3 bases not matched to a gene. Germline V gene data show CDR1 as MNHEY and CDR2 as SMNVEV (reference sequence). CDR3 DNA sequence: TGTGCCAGCAAGGGGGCGCGCGAGCAGTACTTC. Its translation is CASKGAREQYF.

CDR3 DNA sequence: TGTGCCAGCAGCTTGCGCAGCGCGGAGACCCAGTACTTC. It encodes CASSLRSAETQYF. V usage is TRBV5-8 and J usage is TRBJ2-5; D not certain. The germline V gene encodes CDR1 SGHTS and CDR2 YDEGEE. V lost 1 base to trimming and J lost 5 bases, with 9 bases between them. The CDR3 runs to 13 residues.

The chain combines TRBV9 with TRBJ1-5, with a possible D match to TRBD1 (5 bases). CDR3 length equals 15 residues. Germline-derived CDR1 and CDR2 are SGDLS and YYNGEE. V lost 0 bases, J lost 3 bases, and 10 bases lay in between. As DNA, the CDR3 is TGTGCCAGCAGCGTAGCGCCAGGGAACAATCAGCCCCAGCATTTT. Translated, it gives CASSVAPGNNQPQHF.

The chain is built from TRBV7-8 and TRBJ2-5, with D possibly TRBD2 on 6 matching bases. Germline values: CDR1 SGHVS, CDR2 FQNEAQ. The germline V and J ends were trimmed by 4 bases and 4 bases, with 22 bases remaining between them. CDR3 length equals 17 residues. The chain's CDR3 is CASSYYSAGMGVETQYF. DNA of the CDR3: TGTGCCAGCAGCTATTACTCGGCGGGAATGGGGGTAGAGACCCAGTACTTC.

This clone came up a few times. V gene TRBV19 combines with J gene TRBJ2-3; the match to TRBD2 covers 8 bases. Germline V lookup: CDR1 LNHDA, CDR2 SQIVND (reference sequence). This CDR3 is 15 amino acids long. The J segment lost 4 bases and the V segment lost 7 bases, leaving 10 bases of the junction unmatched. The CDR3 loop reads CASTPTGGKADTQYF. Here the CDR3 DNA reads TGTGCCAGTACCCCTACGGGAGGGAAGGCAGATACGCAGTATTTT.

This clone was seen more than once but under ten times. The chain is built from TRBV5-1 and TRBJ2-2, with TRBD1 matching 8 bases. This CDR3 contains 13 residues. In germline, CDR1 is SGHRS, CDR2 YFSETQ. The J segment lost 10 bases and the V segment lost 2 bases, leaving 4 bases of the junction unmatched. The CDR3 here is CASSLQGGLELFF. The CDR3 nucleotides read TGCGCCAGCAGCTTACAGGGGGGCCTGGAGCTGTTTTTT.

In its sample, this clone was seen a few times. CDR3 residues: CASSLLLAGVNEQFF. The CDR3 DNA reads as TGTGCCAGCAGCCTATTACTAGCGGGAGTCAATGAGCAGTTCTTC. The chain links TRBV11-2 to TRBJ2-1; TRBD2 matches at 11 bases. Looked up from germline, CDR1 is SGHAT and CDR2 is FQNNGV. This CDR3 spans 15 amino acids. Trimming cost V 5 bases and J 6 bases; bases outside gene matches: 6.

Only a few counts were recorded for this clone. V is TRBV9 and J is TRBJ1-6, with TRBD1 as a possible D gene (6 bases). Trimming shortened V by 2 bases and J by 10 bases, and 16 bases separated the two germline ends. CDR1 and CDR2 from the germline V gene are SGDLS and YYNGEE. The CDR3 is 15 amino acids. The CDR3 loop reads CASSVGPGDGSPLHF. The CDR3 DNA follows: TGTGCCAGCAGCGTGGGGCCAGGGGATGGATCACCCCTCCACTTT. Filled out from reference TRBV9 and TRBJ1-6, the complete variable domain reads DSGVTQTPKHLITATGQRVTLRCSPRSGDLSVYWYQQSLDQGLQFLIQYYNGEERAKGNILERFSAQQFPDLHSELNLSSLELGDSALYFCASSVGPGDGSPLHFGNGTRLTVT.

The chain carries TRBV6-1 and TRBJ2-1; 9 bases are a match to TRBD1. The CDR3 contains 13 residues. CDR1 and CDR2 from the germline V gene are MNHNS and SASEGT. Losses at the gene ends were 10 bases for V and 5 bases for J; bases not matched to a gene: 6. The CDR3 sequence is CATKGQGNNEQFF. The CDR3 coding sequence is TGTGCCACCAAGGGACAGGGAAACAATGAGCAGTTCTTC.

This clone was found a few times. This chain joins TRBV5-1 and TRBJ2-7; no definite D call. The length of the CDR3 is 12 residues. V was shortened by 1 base and J by 6 bases, with 8 bases between the two germline ends. The germline V gene has CDR1 SGHRS and CDR2 YFSETQ. The CDR3 bases are TGCGCCAGCAGCTTGTCAGCGCTCGAGCAGTACTTC. Amino acids: CASSLSALEQYF.

A few counts support this clone. This chain joins TRBV5-1 and TRBJ2-5; D gene uncertain. The length of the CDR3 is 15 residues. Germline V CDR1 and CDR2: SGHRS, YFSETQ. The V gene lost 3 bases and the J gene lost 1 base, with 13 bases spanning the gap. The CDR3: CASSSSTGPQETQYF. Here the CDR3 DNA reads TGCGCCAGCAGCTCGTCAACGGGTCCCCAAGAGACCCAGTACTTC.

Comment on this clone: The junction does not match germline at one end; this may be a read error. The chain carries TRBV20-1 and TRBJ2-1; a possible D gene is TRBD2 (6 bases). CDR1 is DFQATT, CDR2 SNEGSKA, per germline (reference sequence). The CDR3 consists of 11 residues. As DNA, the CDR3 is TGTCTAGCGAGGTCCTACAATGAGCAGTTCTTC. Protein sequence: CLARSYNEQFF.

This clone showed up just a few times. The rearrangement joins TRBV5-1 to TRBJ1-2; the match to TRBD1 covers 7 bases. V trimming: 0 bases; J trimming: 7 bases; junction bases outside the gene matches: 6. This CDR3 region has 14 residues. Germline CDR1 reads SGHRS; CDR2 reads YFSETQ. The CDR3 sequence: CASSLEGQSIGYTF. The CDR3 DNA reads as TGCGCCAGCAGCTTGGAGGGACAGTCTATTGGCTACACCTTC.

This clone was counted a single time. Other DNA variants within this sample encode the same CDR3. The V call is TRBV6-5, the J call TRBJ1-1; D is uncertain. The CDR3 runs 13 residues. Trimming cost V 6 bases and J 0 bases, with 8 bases left between them. The germline V gene has CDR1 MNHEY and CDR2 SVGAGI. The CDR3 loop reads CASSYSMNTEAFF. CDR3 coding DNA: TGTGCCAGCAGCTATTCAATGAACACTGAAGCTTTCTTT.